The 2 T cell receptor beta chains given below trace back to one sample, sequenced in a study of CD8+ T cells in alopecia areata. Treatment of the sample: oral pan-JAK inhibitor, 5-10 mg twice daily. cDNA reverse transcribed from extracted RNA served as the sequencing template. Some clones are missing from TCRdb's copy, which holds only in-frame ones; the method was immunoSEQ multiplex PCR. The sample has about 200,000 clones, 50% to 70% seen once; the top ten hold under 1.5%. Sequences were derived from CD4+ T cells sorted from blood, sampled around week 50, from a patient treated with tofacitinib. Source of these receptors: a human donor with alopecia areata.

This rearrangement joins TRBV4-3 to TRBJ1-5; D is undetermined. Germline-derived CDR1 and CDR2 are LGHNA and YSLEER. There are 13 residues in the CDR3. Trimming pared 4 bases from V and 4 bases from J, leaving 8 bases between. CDR3 sequence: CASSPTENQPQHF. The CDR3 DNA is TGCGCCAGCAGCCCCACGGAAAATCAGCCCCAGCATTTT.

V and J are TRBV7-2 and TRBJ2-7, with 7 bases that match TRBD2. V shed 5 bases and J 3 bases; nucleotides not matched to a gene: 4. Germline assignment: CDR1 SGHTA and CDR2 FQGNSA. The CDR3 has 13 residues. The CDR3 DNA follows: TGTGCCAGCAGCCGGGGGGAGGGCTACGAGCAGTACTTC. This sequence encodes CASSRGEGYEQYF.